The T cell receptor (beta chain) described here comes from a study of T-cell reconstitution after alpha-beta-depleted transplantation in children. The authors prepared the TCRbeta library with unique molecular identifiers. TCRdb itself ran the PCR reads through MiXCR, one entry per CDR3 protein. The sample consists of approximately 340,000 distinct CDR3 sequences, about 9.4% of them appearing once. This receptor was taken from a human donor who donated a stem cell graft to a child with acute lymphoblastic leukemia. Sample: PBMCs from the stem cell graft donor, taken from the stem cell graft.

The CDR3 DNA sequence: TGCGCCAGCAGCATAGGCTACGTGGGCGGTAGTGAGCAGTTCTTC. Amino acids: CASSIGYVGGSEQFF. The chain recombines TRBV4-1 with TRBJ2-1; no clear D gene. This CDR3 spans 15 amino acids. Trimming removed 5 bases from V and 9 bases from J, with 20 bases in between. CDR1 MGHRA and CDR2 YSYEKL come from the germline V gene.